A single sample gave rise to the 30 T cell receptor beta chains below, sequenced in a study of cytomegalovirus exposure and HLA in healthy donors. 13 Jbeta primers and 60 Vbeta primers were used for the PCR. Libraries were prepared by immunoSEQ multiplex PCR; TCRdb keeps only in-frame clonotypes and omits some of them. The data show around 130,000 clones, 80% to 90% seen once. The sequencing input was PBMCs. The receptors come from a man aged 40-49 years in good health and CMV-seronegative.

The table lists this clone with a few counts. The V and J genes are TRBV19 and TRBJ1-1; unclear D gene. The CDR3 is 15 residues long. Trimming took 7 bases from V and 6 from J, leaving 21 bases between them. Germline-derived CDR1 and CDR2 are LNHDA and SQIVND (reference sequence). In nucleotides, the CDR3 is TGTGCCAGTACCGATTTTAGGAGAGGAAGGCCTGAAGCTTTCTTT. Translating gives CASTDFRRGRPEAFF.

The J gene is TRBJ2-2, the V gene TRBV15; TRBD1 agrees at 8 bases. CDR3 size: 16 residues. Looked up from germline, CDR1 is LNHNV and CDR2 is YYDKDF (reference sequence). V gave up 0 bases and J gave up 5 bases; unmatched junction bases: 5. CDR3 sequence: CATSRDLNRGTGELFF. The CDR3, as DNA: TGTGCCACCAGCAGAGATCTGAACAGGGGGACCGGGGAGCTGTTTTTT.

This clone was recorded once. This chain links TRBV6-5 with TRBJ2-5; tentative D call: TRBD1 (5 bases). The CDR3 runs to 13 residues. Trimming removed 0 bases from V and 11 bases from J, with 13 bases in between. The germline V gene has CDR1 MNHEY and CDR2 SVGAGI. The CDR3: CASSYSNRPEQYF. In DNA, the CDR3 is TGTGCCAGCAGTTACTCAAACAGGCCTGAGCAGTACTTC.

The chain links TRBV11-2 to TRBJ2-5, with D possibly matching TRBD1 (5 bases). With the DNA end fitting TRBJ2-7 better, the J assignment may be wrong. There are 14 residues in the CDR3. Germline V gives CDR1 SGHAT, CDR2 FQNNGV. The CDR3 DNA sequence: TGTGCCAGCACCTCCGACAGAAAGACCTACGAGCAGTACTTC. Its translation: CASTSDRKTYEQYF.

The V gene is TRBV27, the J gene TRBJ2-5; the D gene is possibly TRBD1 (6 bases). V was clipped by 6 bases and J by 3 bases, with 11 bases between them. The CDR3 covers 13 residues. Germline values: CDR1 MNHEY, CDR2 SMNVEV (reference sequence). The CDR3 loop reads CASRDSDKETQYF. The CDR3 DNA follows: TGTGCCAGCAGGGACAGCGACAAAGAGACCCAGTACTTC.

This rearrangement joins TRBV2 to TRBJ2-7; 12 nucleotides line up with TRBD1. There are 16 residues in the CDR3. Trimming at V came to 5 bases and at J to 6 bases, leaving 11 bases not matched to a gene. Germline CDR1 reads SNHLY; CDR2 reads FYNNEI. CDR3 bases: TGTGCCAGCAGTTACTCACCGGGACAGGGGGCTGGCGAGCAGTACTTC. As protein: CASSYSPGQGAGEQYF.

Remarks on this clone: An end of the junction differs from the germline gene, which may be a read error. This chain joins TRBV7-3 and TRBJ2-2, with D possibly being TRBD2 (6 bases). The CDR3 is made up of 15 amino acids. Germline V lookup: CDR1 SGHTA, CDR2 FQGTGA. Here the CDR3 reads CVSSFGTSNTGELFF. The CDR3 DNA follows: TGTGTCAGCAGCTTCGGGACTTCGAACACCGGGGAGCTGTTTTTT.

The CDR3 region has the DNA TGTGCCAGCAGCCCCGCCGGGACTGCGAACACCGGGGAGCTGTTTTTT. This sequence encodes CASSPAGTANTGELFF. The chain joins TRBV7-2 to TRBJ2-2; the D gene is possibly TRBD2 (6 bases). The germline CDR1 and CDR2 sequences are SGHTA and FQGNSA. The CDR3 totals 16 residues. The V gene lost 5 bases and the J gene lost 0 bases, with 13 bases spanning the gap.

The chain couples TRBV9 to TRBJ2-5, with 7 bases fitting TRBD2. V shed 0 bases, J shed 1 base, and the junction held 6 bases outside the gene matches. This CDR3 region has 16 residues. The germline V gene has CDR1 SGDLS and CDR2 YYNGEE. The CDR3 DNA sequence: TGTGCCAGCAGCGTAGCTGGGGGAGGGCCCCAAGAGACCCAGTACTTC. This encodes CASSVAGGGPQETQYF. The whole variable domain, filled in from reference TRBV9 and TRBJ2-5, reads DSGVTQTPKHLITATGQRVTLRCSPRSGDLSVYWYQQSLDQGLQFLIQYYNGEERAKGNILERFSAQQFPDLHSELNLSSLELGDSALYFCASSVAGGGPQETQYFGPGTRLLVL.

This clone was recorded once. The V call is TRBV7-9, the J call TRBJ2-1; D not certain. Germline CDR1 reads SEHNR; CDR2 reads FQNEAQ (reference sequence). Trimming pared 1 base from V and 9 bases from J, leaving 7 bases between. CDR3 length: 12 amino acids. CDR3 protein: CASSLVTLEQFF. The DNA for the CDR3 is TGTGCCAGCAGCTTAGTGACACTTGAGCAGTTCTTC.

The V and J genes are TRBV6-6 and TRBJ1-3; perhaps TRBD1 as D (5 bases). This CDR3 contains 15 residues. The ends were cut back, 6 bases at V and 0 bases at J, with 12 bases in the middle. CDR1 and CDR2 (germline): MNHNY, SVGAGI (reference sequence). The CDR3 protein is CASSRRQISGNTIYF. CDR3 coding DNA: TGTGCCAGCAGCCGACGACAGATCTCTGGAAACACCATATATTTT.

V gene TRBV27 combines with J gene TRBJ1-2, with a possible D match to TRBD1 (5 bases). CDR1 is MNHEY, CDR2 SMNVEV, per germline (reference sequence). There are 11 residues in the CDR3. The V end was cut by 4 bases, the J end by 7 bases, with 7 bases between. The CDR3 coding sequence is TGTGCCAGCAGTTCAGGGTTTGGCTACACCTTC. Its translation: CASSSGFGYTF.

Here the CDR3 DNA reads TGTGCCAGCAACCCGGGACTACTCAGGGAGACCCAGTACTTC. The encoded protein is CASNPGLLRETQYF. The J gene is TRBJ2-5, the V gene TRBV6-5, with 7 bases aligning to TRBD2. The CDR3 extends over 14 amino acids. The junction had 10 bases not matched to a gene; V was cut back by 7 bases and J by 5 bases. CDR1 MNHEY and CDR2 SVGAGI come from the germline V gene.

The V gene is TRBV19, the J gene TRBJ1-6; TRBD1 agrees at 7 bases. Germline values: CDR1 LNHDA, CDR2 SQIVND (reference sequence). This CDR3 is built from 16 residues. With V trimmed by 5 bases and J by 7 bases, 11 bases remained unmatched. CDR3 loop: CASSAKTGLGNSPLHF. The CDR3 DNA sequence: TGTGCCAGTAGTGCGAAGACAGGGCTTGGAAATTCACCCCTCCACTTT.

The genes are TRBV9 and TRBJ1-4, with 8 nucleotides matching TRBD1. The trim removed 3 bases at V and 2 bases at J, leaving 3 bases unmatched. CDR3 length: 15 amino acids. CDR1 and CDR2 from the germline V gene are SGDLS and YYNGEE. The DNA for the CDR3 is TGTGCCAGCAGCGACTCAGGGGGCACTAATGAAAAACTGTTTTTT. This gives the protein CASSDSGGTNEKLFF.

The chain uses TRBV7-8 and TRBJ2-7; 11 bases are shared with TRBD2. Germline V lookup: CDR1 SGHVS, CDR2 FQNEAQ. V shed 6 bases, J shed 4 bases, and the junction held 11 bases outside the gene matches. The length of the CDR3 is 16 residues. The CDR3 loop is CASRTTGTSGGYEQYF. In nucleotides, the CDR3 is TGTGCCAGCAGAACGACCGGGACTAGCGGTGGGTACGAGCAGTACTTC. Using reference TRBV7-8 and TRBJ2-7 for the parts outside the CDR3, the full variable domain is GAGVSQSPRYKVAKRGQDVALRCDPISGHVSLFWYQQALGQGPEFLTYFQNEAQLDKSGLPSDRFFAERPEGSVSTLKIQRTQQEDSAVYLCASRTTGTSGGYEQYFGPGTRLTVT.

The chain is built from TRBV7-9 and TRBJ2-5; D gene ambiguous. The germline V gene has CDR1 SEHNR and CDR2 FQNEAQ (reference sequence). This CDR3 region has 14 residues. V lost 10 bases, J lost 5 bases, and 20 bases lay in between. The CDR3 coding sequence is TGTGCCATCGAGAACCGGGTCGGCGTTGAGACCCAGTACTTC. Amino acids: CAIENRVGVETQYF.

Here the CDR3 reads CASSLYGGELFF. CDR3 DNA sequence: TGTGCCAGCAGCTTATACGGCGGGGAGCTGTTTTTT. This rearrangement joins TRBV7-9 to TRBJ2-2; D not certain. The CDR3 extends over 12 amino acids. The germline CDR1 and CDR2 sequences are SEHNR and FQNEAQ (reference sequence). V was pared by 2 bases and J by 7 bases, with 5 bases between.

The chain combines TRBV10-2 with TRBJ1-1; D gene unclear. Germline assignment: CDR1 WSHSY and CDR2 SAAADI. The V end was cut by 2 bases, the J end by 4 bases, with 14 bases between. The CDR3 covers 15 residues. The CDR3 loop reads CASSEPQAYGTEAFF. The CDR3 bases are TGCGCCAGCAGTGAGCCACAAGCGTACGGCACTGAAGCTTTCTTT.

The rearrangement joins TRBV19 to TRBJ2-7, with 7 bases fitting TRBD1. The CDR3 contains 13 residues. V was clipped by 3 bases and J by 4 bases; unmatched bases: 3. The germline gives CDR1 LNHDA, CDR2 SQIVND (reference sequence). The CDR3: CASSIRGRYEQYF. In DNA form, the CDR3 reads TGTGCCAGTAGTATTAGGGGGCGGTACGAGCAGTACTTC.

This chain uses TRBV5-4 with TRBJ1-3; 9 positions agree with TRBD1. Germline V gene data show CDR1 as SGHNT and CDR2 as YYREEE (reference sequence). There are 14 residues in the CDR3. V shed 10 bases and J 3 bases; nucleotides not matched to a gene: 8. Here the CDR3 DNA reads TGTGCCGCACAGACAGGGGGAGGTGGAAACACCATATATTTT. Residues: CAAQTGGGGNTIYF.

This clone was counted a single time. The chain links TRBV4-3 to TRBJ2-3; 13 bases fit TRBD2. Trimming at V came to 0 bases and at J to 4 bases, leaving 1 base not matched to a gene. Germline V gene lookup returns CDR1 LGHNA and CDR2 YSLEER. CDR3 length: 16 residues. In DNA form, the CDR3 reads TGCGCCAGCAGCCAAGATGGACTAGCGGGAGCAGATACGCAGTATTTT. Residues: CASSQDGLAGADTQYF.

This sequence joins TRBV12-5 and TRBJ1-5, with D possibly being TRBD1 (5 bases). The germline V gene encodes CDR1 LGHNT and CDR2 FRNRAP. This CDR3 has 16 residues. The V and J ends lost 7 bases and 2 bases respectively, with 18 bases between them. The CDR3 region has the DNA TGTGCTAGTGCCAAACTGGGGGAGGTTGGCAATCAGCCCCAGCATTTT. Protein product: CASAKLGEVGNQPQHF.

This chain connects TRBV21-1 to TRBJ2-4; TRBD2 is the table's D call and was not checked against the DNA. TRBV21-1 is reported as a pseudogene. The CDR3 covers 15 residues. In nucleotides, the CDR3 is TGTGCCAGCAGCAGAATAGCGGGAGGGGAAAACAGTCAGTACTTC. This encodes CASSRIAGGENSQYF.

The chain has TRBV19 and TRBJ2-1; tentatively, D is TRBD1 (6 bases). V was clipped by 5 bases and J by 5 bases, with 13 bases between them. Germline CDR1 reads LNHDA; CDR2 reads SQIVND (reference sequence). The CDR3 consists of 14 residues. The CDR3 nucleotides are TGTGCCAGTAGTTCCCACAGGGTGAACAATGAGCAGTTCTTC. This translates into CASSSHRVNNEQFF.

In DNA, the CDR3 is TGTGCCAGCAGCCCACGACAGGGGCGAACTGAAGCTTTCTTT. The encoded protein is CASSPRQGRTEAFF. The chain is built from TRBV11-2 and TRBJ1-1, with TRBD1 matching over 8 bases. Germline V lookup: CDR1 SGHAT, CDR2 FQNNGV. Trimming at V came to 5 bases and at J to 5 bases, leaving 7 bases not matched to a gene. CDR3 length: 14 residues.

The V call is TRBV29-1, the J call TRBJ2-3, with 9 nucleotides matching TRBD2. Losses at the gene ends were 5 bases for V and 1 base for J; bases not matched to a gene: 10. The CDR3 length is 16 residues. Germline CDR1 is SQVTM and CDR2 is ANQGSEA. CDR3 nucleotides: TGCAGCGTTCCCCCAATAGCGGGGGCCCGCACAGATACGCAGTATTTT. Translated, it gives CSVPPIAGARTDTQYF.

The chain recombines TRBV4-3 with TRBJ1-4, with TRBD1 identical over 7 bases. Germline assignment: CDR1 LGHNA and CDR2 YSLEER. The CDR3 consists of 14 residues. With V trimmed by 1 base and J by 8 bases, 4 bases remained unmatched. The CDR3 sequence is CASSQGQGEEKLFF. The DNA of the CDR3 is TGCGCCAGCAGCCAAGGACAGGGCGAAGAAAAACTGTTTTTT.

The sample holds one count of this clone. Relative to the germline gene, one junction end is altered; a read error may explain this. V usage is TRBV7-9 and J usage is TRBJ1-4, with D hard to call. The CDR3 runs to 12 residues. Looked up from germline, CDR1 is SEHNR and CDR2 is FQNEAQ (reference sequence). CDR3 sequence reads: CSSSSYSEKLFF. For the CDR3, the DNA is TGTTCCAGCAGCTCCTATAGTGAAAAACTGTTTTTT.

The rearrangement uses TRBV11-2 and TRBJ1-1; D is undetermined. The CDR3 extends over 14 amino acids. The V end was cut by 5 bases, the J end by 0 bases, with 10 bases between. Per the germline V gene, CDR1 is SGHAT and CDR2 is FQNNGV. CDR3 DNA sequence: TGTGCCAGCAGCCGATCTGACATGAACACTGAAGCTTTCTTT. Translating gives CASSRSDMNTEAFF.